The 8 T cell receptor beta chains listed next were all sequenced from one sample in a study of cytomegalovirus exposure and HLA in healthy donors. Here immunoSEQ multiplex PCR was the method, and the copy in TCRdb shows in-frame clones only, minus some. Of a few hundred thousand clones in the sample, less than 95% were seen once. Sequenced: PBMCs. The receptors derive from a woman aged 30 to 39 in good health and CMV-seronegative.

This chain uses TRBV6-5 with TRBJ2-1, with 12 bases identical to TRBD1. The V gene end was trimmed by 6 bases and the J gene end by 4 bases; junction bases not matched to a gene: 4. Germline CDR1 and CDR2: MNHEY and SVGAGI. The length of the CDR3 is 15 residues. In DNA, the CDR3 is TGTGCCAGCAGGCGGGACAGGGGGCTTTACAATGAGCAGTTCTTC. It translates to CASRRDRGLYNEQFF.

The CDR3 sequence is CASSPWTGNTGELFF. The CDR3 nucleotides read TGTGCCAGTAGTCCGTGGACAGGAAACACCGGGGAGCTGTTTTTT. The V and J genes are TRBV19 and TRBJ2-2; 7 bases fit TRBD1. V trimming: 5 bases; J trimming: 2 bases; junction bases outside the gene matches: 5. The CDR3 consists of 15 residues. The germline V gene has CDR1 LNHDA and CDR2 SQIVND (reference sequence).

The J gene is TRBJ2-1, the V gene TRBV28; D is possibly TRBD1 (6 bases). The V gene lost 3 bases and the J gene lost 8 bases, with 14 bases spanning the gap. CDR1 is MDHEN and CDR2 is SYDVKM in the germline V gene. The length of the CDR3 is 14 residues. Here the CDR3 DNA reads TGTGCCAGCAGTTTGGACAGTTCGAGCTATGAGCAGTTCTTC. Its translation: CASSLDSSSYEQFF.

The chain carries TRBV25-1 and TRBJ1-5, with 9 nucleotides matching TRBD1. The length of the CDR3 is 16 residues. Germline CDR1 reads MGHDK; CDR2 reads SYGVNS. Trimming at V came to 4 bases and at J to 6 bases, leaving 10 bases not matched to a gene. The DNA for the CDR3 is TGTGCCAGCAGTGCCTTAAACAGGGGGCACGGTCAGCCCCAGCATTTT. Translation: CASSALNRGHGQPQHF.

The gene calls are TRBV27 and TRBJ2-1, with TRBD2 matching over 8 bases. With V trimmed by 0 bases and J by 8 bases, 6 bases remained unmatched. Germline assignment: CDR1 MNHEY and CDR2 SMNVEV (reference sequence). The CDR3 sequence is 15 residues long. CDR3 residues: CASSLSRTSWHEQFF. The CDR3 DNA reads TGTGCCAGCAGTTTATCCCGGACTAGCTGGCATGAGCAGTTCTTC.

This clone has a single count. The chain has TRBV5-1 and TRBJ2-2; D ambiguous. The CDR3 loop spans 13 amino acids. Trimming removed 0 bases from V and 4 bases from J, with 4 bases in between. Germline-derived CDR1 and CDR2 are SGHRS and YFSETQ. The CDR3 sequence: CASSLDVTGELFF. The CDR3 DNA reads as TGCGCCAGCAGCTTGGATGTCACCGGGGAGCTGTTTTTT.

V usage is TRBV9 and J usage is TRBJ2-3, with 9 bases that match TRBD1. Germline lookup yields CDR1 SGDLS and CDR2 YYNGEE. Losses at the gene ends were 4 bases for V and 4 bases for J; bases not matched to a gene: 10. CDR3 length: 16 amino acids. The DNA for the CDR3 is TGTGCCAGCAGCCGCACGGGACAGGGTCGCGCAGATACGCAGTATTTT. Translated: CASSRTGQGRADTQYF.

The V gene is TRBV10-3, the J gene TRBJ2-3; D call uncertain. Germline lookup yields CDR1 ENHRY and CDR2 SYGVKD. CDR3 size: 12 residues. V lost 10 bases to trimming and J lost 0 bases, with 8 bases between them. CDR3 in DNA: TGTGCCAGCCCAAAAAGCACAGATACGCAGTATTTT. It translates to CASPKSTDTQYF.